Sequencing of this T cell receptor (beta chain) was carried out in a study of T-cell reconstitution after alpha-beta-depleted transplantation in children. Findings and limits, study-wide: Reported findings indicate that, about two months after transplant, alpha-beta T cells came from several hundred expanded clones, which were derived from non-depleted graft cells. Once a year had passed after transplant, T-cell counts and diversity came mostly from newly produced T cells.

Unique molecular identifiers were built into the TCRbeta library. TCRdb re-called the PCR reads through MiXCR, storing one row per CDR3 protein. The sample includes about 830,000 distinct CDR3 sequences, about 15% of them seen just once. In the case of this clonotype: The antigen is not known.

The sample consisted of PBMCs, mostly from graft donor cells, taken 360 days after TCRalphabeta/CD19-depleted stem cell transplant. The receptor comes from a male patient younger than 18 who had a stem cell transplant for acute lymphoblastic leukemia, so the T cells may come from the graft donor.

CDR3 nucleotides: TGTGCCAGCAGCCAGGGCGGGAGGAGTATACAAGAGACCCAGTACTTC. This sequence encodes CASSQGGRSIQETQYF. V is TRBV4-2 and J is TRBJ2-5; 8 nucleotides match TRBD2. The length of the CDR3 is 16 residues. V lost 3 bases to trimming and J lost 2 bases; unmatched junction nucleotides: 8. Germline lookup yields CDR1 LGHNA and CDR2 YNFKEQ.